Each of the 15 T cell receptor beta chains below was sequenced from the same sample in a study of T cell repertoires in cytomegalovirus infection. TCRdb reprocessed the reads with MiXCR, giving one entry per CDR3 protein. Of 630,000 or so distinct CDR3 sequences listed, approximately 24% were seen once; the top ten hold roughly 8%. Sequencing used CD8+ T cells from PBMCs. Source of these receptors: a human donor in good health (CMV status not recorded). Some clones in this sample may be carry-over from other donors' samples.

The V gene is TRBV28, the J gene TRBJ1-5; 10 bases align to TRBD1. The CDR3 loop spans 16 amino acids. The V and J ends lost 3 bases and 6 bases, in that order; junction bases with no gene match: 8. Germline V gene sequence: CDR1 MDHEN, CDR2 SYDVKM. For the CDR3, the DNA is TGTGCCAGCAGTTTTTCGGACAGGGGGTTATTTCAGCCCCAGCATTTT. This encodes CASSFSDRGLFQPQHF.

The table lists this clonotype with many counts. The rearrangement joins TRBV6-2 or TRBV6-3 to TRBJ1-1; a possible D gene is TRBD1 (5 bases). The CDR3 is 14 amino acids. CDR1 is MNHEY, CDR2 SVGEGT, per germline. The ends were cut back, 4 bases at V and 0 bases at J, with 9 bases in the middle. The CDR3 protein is CASSLDIMNTEAFF. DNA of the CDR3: TGTGCCAGCAGTTTGGACATTATGAACACTGAAGCTTTCTTT.

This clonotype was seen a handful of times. The CDR3 nucleotides read TGTGCCAGTAGTATCCGGGACAGGGCCTTGGATGAGCAGTTCTTC. Its translation is CASSIRDRALDEQFF. V and J are TRBV19 and TRBJ2-1; 9 bases map to TRBD1. This CDR3 spans 15 amino acids. Trimming at V came to 3 bases and at J to 8 bases, leaving 8 bases not matched to a gene. In germline, CDR1 is LNHDA, CDR2 SQIVND (reference sequence). The full variable domain, with the rest looked up from reference TRBV19 and TRBJ2-1, is DGGITQSPKYLFRKEGQNVTLSCEQNLNHDAMYWYRQDPGQGLRLIYYSQIVNDFQKGDIAEGYSVSREKKESFPLTVTSAQKNPTAFYLCASSIRDRALDEQFFGPGTRLTVL.

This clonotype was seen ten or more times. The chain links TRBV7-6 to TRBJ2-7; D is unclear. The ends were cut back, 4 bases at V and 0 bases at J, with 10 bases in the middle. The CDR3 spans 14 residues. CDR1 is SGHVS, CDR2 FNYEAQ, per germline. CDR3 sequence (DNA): TGTGCCAGCAGCTCGAACATACCCTCCTACGAGCAGTACTTC. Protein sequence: CASSSNIPSYEQYF.

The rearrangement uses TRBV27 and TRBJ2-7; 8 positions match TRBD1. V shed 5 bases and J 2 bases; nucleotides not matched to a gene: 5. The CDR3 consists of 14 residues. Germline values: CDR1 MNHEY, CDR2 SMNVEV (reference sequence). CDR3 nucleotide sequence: TGTGCCAGCAGTCCGCAGGACAGGGCCTACGAGCAGTACGTC. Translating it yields CASSPQDRAYEQYV.

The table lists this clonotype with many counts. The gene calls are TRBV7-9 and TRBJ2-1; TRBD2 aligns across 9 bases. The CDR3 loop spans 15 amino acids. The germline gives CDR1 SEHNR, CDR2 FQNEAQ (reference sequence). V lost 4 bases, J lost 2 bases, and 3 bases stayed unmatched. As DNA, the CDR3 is TGTGCCAGCAGCTCTAGCGGGGTTCCCTACAATGAGCAGTTCTTC. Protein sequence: CASSSSGVPYNEQFF.

The CDR3 protein is CASRLLGQNEKLFF. The CDR3 bases are TGTGCCAGCAGACTTCTGGGACAGAATGAAAAACTGTTTTTT. V is TRBV27 and J is TRBJ1-4; 7 nucleotides agree with TRBD1. In germline, CDR1 is MNHEY, CDR2 SMNVEV (reference sequence). CDR3 length: 14 residues. After removal of 6 bases from V and 5 bases from J, the junction contained 6 bases not matched to a gene.

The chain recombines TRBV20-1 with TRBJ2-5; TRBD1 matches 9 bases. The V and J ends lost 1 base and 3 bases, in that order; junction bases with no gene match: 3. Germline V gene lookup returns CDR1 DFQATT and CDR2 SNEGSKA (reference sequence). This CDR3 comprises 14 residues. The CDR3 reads CSARADRGEETQYF. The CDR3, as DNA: TGCAGTGCTAGAGCCGACAGGGGGGAAGAGACCCAGTACTTC.

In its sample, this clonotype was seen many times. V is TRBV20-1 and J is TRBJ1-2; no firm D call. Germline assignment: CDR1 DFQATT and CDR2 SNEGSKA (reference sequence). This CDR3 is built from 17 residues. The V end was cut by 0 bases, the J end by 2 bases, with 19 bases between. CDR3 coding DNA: TGCAGTGCTAGAGATTGGCGGGAAGGGTCCTTCAACTATGGCTACACCTTC. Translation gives CSARDWREGSFNYGYTF.

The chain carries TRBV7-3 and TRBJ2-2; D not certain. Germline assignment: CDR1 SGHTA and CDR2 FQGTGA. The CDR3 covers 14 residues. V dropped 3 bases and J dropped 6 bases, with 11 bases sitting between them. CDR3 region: CASSLYLNAGELFF. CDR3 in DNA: TGTGCCAGCAGCTTGTATTTAAATGCCGGGGAGCTGTTTTTT. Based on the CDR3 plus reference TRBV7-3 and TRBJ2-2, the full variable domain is GAGVSQTPSNKVTEKGKYVELRCDPISGHTALYWYRQSLGQGPEFLIYFQGTGAADDSGLPNDRFFAVRPEGSVSTLKIQRTERGDSAVYLCASSLYLNAGELFFGEGSRLTVL.

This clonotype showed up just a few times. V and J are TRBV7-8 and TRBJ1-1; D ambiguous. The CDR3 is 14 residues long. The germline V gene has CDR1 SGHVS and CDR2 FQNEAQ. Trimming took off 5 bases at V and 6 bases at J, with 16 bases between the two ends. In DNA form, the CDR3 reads TGTGCCAGCAGCCCTAGAGTGTGGGGTTCTGAAGCTTTCTTT. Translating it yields CASSPRVWGSEAFF.

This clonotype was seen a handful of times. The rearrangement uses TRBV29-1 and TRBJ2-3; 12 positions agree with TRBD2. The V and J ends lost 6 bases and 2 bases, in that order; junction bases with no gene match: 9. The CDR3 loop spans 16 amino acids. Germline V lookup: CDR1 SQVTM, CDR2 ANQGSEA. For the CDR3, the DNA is TGCAGCGTCGAGGGGCTAGCGGGGGGGCCCACAGATACGCAGTATTTT. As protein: CSVEGLAGGPTDTQYF.

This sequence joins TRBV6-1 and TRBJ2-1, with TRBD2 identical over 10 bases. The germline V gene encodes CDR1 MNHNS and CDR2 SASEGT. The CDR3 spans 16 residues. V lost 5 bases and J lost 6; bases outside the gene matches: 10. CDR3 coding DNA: TGTGCCAGCAGTTATGGAGCGGGGGGGCCCGGCAATGAGCAGTTCTTC. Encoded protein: CASSYGAGGPGNEQFF.

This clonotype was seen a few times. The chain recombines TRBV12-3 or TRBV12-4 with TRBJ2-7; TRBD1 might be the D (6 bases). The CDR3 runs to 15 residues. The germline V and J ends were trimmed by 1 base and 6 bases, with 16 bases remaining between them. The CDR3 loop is CASSLGVRGYREQYF. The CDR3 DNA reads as TGTGCCAGCAGTTTAGGGGTTAGGGGGTACCGCGAGCAGTACTTC.

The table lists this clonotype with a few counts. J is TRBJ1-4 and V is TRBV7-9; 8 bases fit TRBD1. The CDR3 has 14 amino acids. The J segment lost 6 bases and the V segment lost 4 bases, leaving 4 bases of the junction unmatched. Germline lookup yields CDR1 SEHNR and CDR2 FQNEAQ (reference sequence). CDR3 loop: CASSSGTGYEKLFF. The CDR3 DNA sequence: TGTGCCAGCAGCTCCGGGACAGGATATGAAAAACTGTTTTTT.